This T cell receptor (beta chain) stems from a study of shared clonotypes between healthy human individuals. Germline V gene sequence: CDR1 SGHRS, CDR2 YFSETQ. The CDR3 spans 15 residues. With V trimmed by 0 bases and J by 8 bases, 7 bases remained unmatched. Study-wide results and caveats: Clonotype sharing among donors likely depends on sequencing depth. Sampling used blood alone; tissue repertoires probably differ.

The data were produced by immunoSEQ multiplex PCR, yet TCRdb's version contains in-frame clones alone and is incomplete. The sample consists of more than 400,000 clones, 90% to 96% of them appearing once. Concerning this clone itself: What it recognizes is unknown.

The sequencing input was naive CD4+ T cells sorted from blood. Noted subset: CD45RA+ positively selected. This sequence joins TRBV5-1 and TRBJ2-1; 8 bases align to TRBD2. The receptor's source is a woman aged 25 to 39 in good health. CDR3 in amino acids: CASSLVQNGRDEQFF. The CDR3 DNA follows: TGCGCCAGCAGCTTGGTGCAAAACGGGAGGGATGAGCAGTTCTTC.